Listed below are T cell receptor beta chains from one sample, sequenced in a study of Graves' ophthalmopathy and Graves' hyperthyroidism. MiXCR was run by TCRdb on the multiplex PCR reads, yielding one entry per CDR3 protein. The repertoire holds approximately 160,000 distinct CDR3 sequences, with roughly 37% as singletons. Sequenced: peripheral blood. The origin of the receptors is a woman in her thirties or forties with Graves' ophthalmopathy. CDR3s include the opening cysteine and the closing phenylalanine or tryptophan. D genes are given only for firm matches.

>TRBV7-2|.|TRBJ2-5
CASSFEKSEETQYF
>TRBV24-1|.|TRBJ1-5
CATSDPRILGQPQHF
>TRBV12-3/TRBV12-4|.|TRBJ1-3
CASKRRSGNTIYF
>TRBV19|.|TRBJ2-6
CASSRDISGANVLTF
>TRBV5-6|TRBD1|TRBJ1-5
CASSFGQGDQPQHF
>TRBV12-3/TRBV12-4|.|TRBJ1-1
CASRSDWSEAFF
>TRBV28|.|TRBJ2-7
CASSLSEGLEQYF
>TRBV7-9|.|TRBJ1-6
CASSLAHEQRANTPLHF
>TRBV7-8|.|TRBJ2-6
CASSFRFSGANVLTF
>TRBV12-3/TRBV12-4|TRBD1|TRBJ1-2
CASSGGQGAFGYTF
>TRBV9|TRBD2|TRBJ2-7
CASSVVERGAQYF
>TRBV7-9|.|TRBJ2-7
CASSTGWSYYEQYF
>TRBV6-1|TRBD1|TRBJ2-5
CASNDRGKETQYF
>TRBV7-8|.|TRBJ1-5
CASSLGGGTQPQHF
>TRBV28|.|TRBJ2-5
CASSFLRGQETQYF
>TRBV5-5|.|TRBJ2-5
CASSLRPWETQYF
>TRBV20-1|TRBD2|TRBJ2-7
CSARVGEREGIYEQYF
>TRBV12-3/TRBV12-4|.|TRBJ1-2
CASSPNHGYTF
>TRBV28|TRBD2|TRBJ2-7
CASSLILAGSYEQYF
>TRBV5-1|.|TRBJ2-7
CASSSGTWNYEQYF
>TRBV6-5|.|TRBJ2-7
CASSYFWGSGGEQYF
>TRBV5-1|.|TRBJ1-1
CASSPNEGRAFF
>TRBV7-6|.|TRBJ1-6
CASSADRSHNSPLHF
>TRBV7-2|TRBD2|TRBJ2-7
CASSERLAGGGEQYF
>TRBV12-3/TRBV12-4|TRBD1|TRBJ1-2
CASSSGQGPGGYTF
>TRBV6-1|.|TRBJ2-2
CASSEQGGLVGGELFF
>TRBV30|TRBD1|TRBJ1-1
CAWTWGDSMNTEAFF
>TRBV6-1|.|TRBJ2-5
CASSISGTHRKTQYF
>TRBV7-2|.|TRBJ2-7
CASSRDYEQYF
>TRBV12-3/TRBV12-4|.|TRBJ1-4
CASSFTVRAVKAKLFF
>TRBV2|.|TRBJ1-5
CASSEVGGAYQPQHF
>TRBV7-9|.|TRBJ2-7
CASSPIYEQYF
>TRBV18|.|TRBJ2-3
CASSPLVENTDTQYF
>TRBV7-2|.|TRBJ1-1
CASSLAPGPSGAFF
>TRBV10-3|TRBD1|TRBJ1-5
CAIRGQDNQPQHF
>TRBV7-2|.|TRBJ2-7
CASSREQIYEQYF
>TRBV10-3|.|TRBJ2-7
CATSRETYEQYF
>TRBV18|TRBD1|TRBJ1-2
CASSPRDSRGGTYGYTF
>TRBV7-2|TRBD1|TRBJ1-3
CASNGQGGPGNTIYF
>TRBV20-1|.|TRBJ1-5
CSARSGEGLNQPQHF
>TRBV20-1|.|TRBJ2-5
CSPWRDQETQYF